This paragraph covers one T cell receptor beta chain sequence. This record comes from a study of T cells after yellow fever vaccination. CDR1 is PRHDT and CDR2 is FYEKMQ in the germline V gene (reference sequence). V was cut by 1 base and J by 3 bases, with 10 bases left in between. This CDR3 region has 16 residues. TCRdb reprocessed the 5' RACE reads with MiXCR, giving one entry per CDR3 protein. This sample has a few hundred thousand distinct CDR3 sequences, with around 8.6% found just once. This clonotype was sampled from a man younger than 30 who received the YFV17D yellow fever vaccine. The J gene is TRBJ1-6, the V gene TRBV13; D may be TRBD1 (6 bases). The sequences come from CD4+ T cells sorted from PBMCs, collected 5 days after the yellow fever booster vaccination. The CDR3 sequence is CASSLAPQGYNSPLHF. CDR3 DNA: TGTGCCAGCAGCTTAGCTCCACAGGGCTATAATTCACCCCTCCACTTT.